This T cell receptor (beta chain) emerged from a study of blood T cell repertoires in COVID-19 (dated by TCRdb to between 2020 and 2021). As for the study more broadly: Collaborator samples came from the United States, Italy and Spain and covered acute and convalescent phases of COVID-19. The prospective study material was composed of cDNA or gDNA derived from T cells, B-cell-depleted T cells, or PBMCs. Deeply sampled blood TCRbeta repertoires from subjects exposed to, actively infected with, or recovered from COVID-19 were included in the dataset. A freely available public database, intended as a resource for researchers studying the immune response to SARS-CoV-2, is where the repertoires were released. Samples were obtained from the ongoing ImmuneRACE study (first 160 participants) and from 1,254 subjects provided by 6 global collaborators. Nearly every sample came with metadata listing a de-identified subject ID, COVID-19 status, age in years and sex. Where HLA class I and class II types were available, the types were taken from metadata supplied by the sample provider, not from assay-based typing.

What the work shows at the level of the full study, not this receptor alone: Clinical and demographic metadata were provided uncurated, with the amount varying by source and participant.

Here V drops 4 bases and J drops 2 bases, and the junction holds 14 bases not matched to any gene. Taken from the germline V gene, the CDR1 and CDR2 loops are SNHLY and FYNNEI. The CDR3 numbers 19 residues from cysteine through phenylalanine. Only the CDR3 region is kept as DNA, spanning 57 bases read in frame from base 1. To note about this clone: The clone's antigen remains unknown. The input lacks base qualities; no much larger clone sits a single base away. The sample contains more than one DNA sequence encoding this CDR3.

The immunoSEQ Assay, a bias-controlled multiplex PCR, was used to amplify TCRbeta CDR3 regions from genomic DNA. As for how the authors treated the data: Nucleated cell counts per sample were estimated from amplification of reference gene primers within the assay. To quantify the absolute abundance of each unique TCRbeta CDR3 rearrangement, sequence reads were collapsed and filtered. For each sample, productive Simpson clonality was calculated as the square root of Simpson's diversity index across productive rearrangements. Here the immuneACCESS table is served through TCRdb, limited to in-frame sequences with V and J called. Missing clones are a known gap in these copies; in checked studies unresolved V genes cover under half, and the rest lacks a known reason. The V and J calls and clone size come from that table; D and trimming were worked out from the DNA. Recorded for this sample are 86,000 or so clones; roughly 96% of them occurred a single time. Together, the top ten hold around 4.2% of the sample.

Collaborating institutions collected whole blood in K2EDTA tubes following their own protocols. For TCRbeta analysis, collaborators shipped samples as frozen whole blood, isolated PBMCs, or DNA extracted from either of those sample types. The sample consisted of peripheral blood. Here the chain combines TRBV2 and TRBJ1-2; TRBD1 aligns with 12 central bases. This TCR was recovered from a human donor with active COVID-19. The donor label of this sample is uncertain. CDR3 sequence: CASSGPPIWGTGGNYGYTF. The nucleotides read TGTGCCAGCAGTGGCCCCCCAATTTGGGGGACAGGGGGCAACTATGGCTACACCTTC.